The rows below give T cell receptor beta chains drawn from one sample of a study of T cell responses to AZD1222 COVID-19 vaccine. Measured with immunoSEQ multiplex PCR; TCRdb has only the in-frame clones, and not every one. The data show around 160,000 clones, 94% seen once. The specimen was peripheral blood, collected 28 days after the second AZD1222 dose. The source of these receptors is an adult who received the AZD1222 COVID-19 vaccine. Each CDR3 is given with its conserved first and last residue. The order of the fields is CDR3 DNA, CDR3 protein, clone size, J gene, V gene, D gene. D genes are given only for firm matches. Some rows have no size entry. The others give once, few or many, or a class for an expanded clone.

TGCGCCAGCAGCTTGGAAGCAGATGAGCAGTTCTTC	CASSLEADEQFF	-	TRBJ2-1	TRBV5-1	-
TGTGCCAGCAGTCTCCCGGGAGGCCGCACAGATACGCAGTATTTT	CASSLPGGRTDTQYF	-	TRBJ2-3	TRBV6-5	TRBD2
TGTGCCAGCAGCCATGGGACAGGGGCTGAAAAACTGTTTTTT	CASSHGTGAEKLFF	-	TRBJ1-4	TRBV3-1/TRBV3-2	TRBD1
TGTGCCAGCAGATCCGGGACAGAGAGCTACGAGCAGTACTTC	CASRSGTESYEQYF	-	TRBJ2-7	TRBV21-1	-
TGTGCCAGCAGTCCCCGGGGAGTAAGAGCCTACGAGCAGTACTTC	CASSPRGVRAYEQYF	-	TRBJ2-7	TRBV28	-
TGTGCCAGCAGTCCAGGAGGGCGGAATCAGCCCCAGCATTTT	CASSPGGRNQPQHF	-	TRBJ1-5	TRBV28	-
TGTGCCACCACCGCGGGACCAAGCACAGATACGCAGTATTTT	CATTAGPSTDTQYF	-	TRBJ2-3	TRBV15	-
TGCGCCAGCAGCCAAGATGCCAGCTACGAGCAGTACTTC	CASSQDASYEQYF	-	TRBJ2-7	TRBV4-1	-
TGTGCCTGGAGTCCAGGGGCCGGGGAGCTGTTTTTT	CAWSPGAGELFF	-	TRBJ2-2	TRBV30	-
TGTGCCAGCTCACCGACAGGGGTAGGAGCAGGAACTGAAGCTTTCTTT	CASSPTGVGAGTEAFF	-	TRBJ1-1	TRBV18	TRBD1
TGTGCCAGCAGCCGGGGGACAGTCCAAGAGACCCAGTACTTC	CASSRGTVQETQYF	once	TRBJ2-5	TRBV3-1/TRBV3-2	TRBD1
TGTGCCAGCTCACCAATCGGGAGCACAGACTCTGGAAACACCATATATTTT	CASSPIGSTDSGNTIYF	-	TRBJ1-3	TRBV18	-
TGTGCCTGGGAGAGACGGGACAGGGTTTACGAAAAACTGTTTTTT	CAWERRDRVYEKLFF	-	TRBJ1-4	TRBV30	TRBD1
TGTGCCAGCAGCTCGGGGGGGGAAGAAGCTTTCTTT	CASSSGGEEAFF	-	TRBJ1-1	TRBV11-3	-
TGTGCCAGCAGCTTAATTGGCACTGAAGCTTTCTTT	CASSLIGTEAFF	-	TRBJ1-1	TRBV13	-
TGTGCCAGCAGTTTAGCGCGTCGGCAAGAGACCCAGTACTTC	CASSLARRQETQYF	-	TRBJ2-5	TRBV28	-
TGTGCCAGCAAGGACAACACAGATACGCAGTATTTT	CASKDNTDTQYF	-	TRBJ2-3	TRBV2	-
TGTGCCAGCAGCCAAGAGCTCCAAGAGGACATTCAGTACTTC	CASSQELQEDIQYF	once	TRBJ2-4	TRBV4-2	-
TGTGCCAGCAGTTACAGTCAAATCTCTGGGGCCAACGTCCTGACTTTC	CASSYSQISGANVLTF	-	TRBJ2-6	TRBV6-5	-
TGCGCCAGCAGCCAGACAGGGACGGCTGGAAACACCATATATTTT	CASSQTGTAGNTIYF	-	TRBJ1-3	TRBV4-1	TRBD1
TGTGCCAGCAGCTTAGGACCCGAGCAGTACTTC	CASSLGPEQYF	once	TRBJ2-7	TRBV7-9	-
TGTGCCACCAGTGATACCACGATGGGAGGGGAGAGCTATGGCTACACCTTC	CATSDTTMGGESYGYTF	-	TRBJ1-2	TRBV24-1	-
TGTGCCAGTAGTATTCAGCCGGGCGTGGCAGATACGCAGTATTTT	CASSIQPGVADTQYF	-	TRBJ2-3	TRBV19	-
TGTGCCATCAGGACCGGGACAACCAATTCACCCCTCCACTTT	CAIRTGTTNSPLHF	-	TRBJ1-6	TRBV2	-
TGTGCCATCAGGGGGACAGCCGGAAACACCATATATTTT	CAIRGTAGNTIYF	-	TRBJ1-3	TRBV10-3	TRBD1
TGTGCCAGCAGGATGGGAAACTATGGCTACACCTTC	CASRMGNYGYTF	-	TRBJ1-2	TRBV2	-
TGCGCCAGCAGCCAGTACCACGGATATCAGCCCCAGCATTTT	CASSQYHGYQPQHF	-	TRBJ1-5	TRBV4-3	-
TGTGCCAGCAGTTCGGGACAGGGAGGAGAGACCCAGTACTTC	CASSSGQGGETQYF	-	TRBJ2-5	TRBV27	TRBD1
TGTGCCAGCTCGGGCGAGCAGGTTCAGCCCCAGCATTTT	CASSGEQVQPQHF	once	TRBJ1-5	TRBV2	-
TGCGCCAGCAGTCAGCCATCTGGAAACACCATATATTTT	CASSQPSGNTIYF	-	TRBJ1-3	TRBV23-1	-
TGTGCCAGCAAGGTGGGAGGGCCCGGGGAGCTGTTTTTT	CASKVGGPGELFF	-	TRBJ2-2	TRBV28	TRBD2
TGTGCCAGTCGTCCAAGTCGGGGGAGTGGACCCCTCCACTTT	CASRPSRGSGPLHF	-	TRBJ1-6	TRBV19	-
TGTGCCAGCAGTAGACAGGGCCGCCTCAATGAGCAGTTCTTC	CASSRQGRLNEQFF	once	TRBJ2-1	TRBV27	TRBD1
TGTGCCAGCACCCCCGGACTAGCGGGAGTCAATGAGCAGTTCTTC	CASTPGLAGVNEQFF	-	TRBJ2-1	TRBV7-2	TRBD2
TGTGCCAGCAGTCTGTTGGAACCTTATCAGCCCCAGCATTTT	CASSLLEPYQPQHF	-	TRBJ1-5	TRBV28	-
TGTGCCAGCTCACCGATAACGAGGAACACTGAAGCTTTCTTT	CASSPITRNTEAFF	-	TRBJ1-1	TRBV18	-
TGTGCCAGCAGCTTAGCAGCCCAGCGGGGATACAATGAGCAGTTCTTC	CASSLAAQRGYNEQFF	-	TRBJ2-1	TRBV7-6	TRBD2
TGTGCCAGCAGTCGTGGGACAGGGAGCTACGAGCAGTACTTC	CASSRGTGSYEQYF	-	TRBJ2-7	TRBV28	TRBD1
TGCAGCGGCGGGACAGGGTCTGGCTACACCTTC	CSGGTGSGYTF	few	TRBJ1-2	TRBV29-1	TRBD1
TGTGCCAGTAGTATGGGATTCGGGGTTTTACGCTCCTACGAGCAGTACTTC	CASSMGFGVLRSYEQYF	-	TRBJ2-7	TRBV19	-
TGTGCCAGCAGTCCTGACAGCACACCTTATGGCTACACCTTC	CASSPDSTPYGYTF	-	TRBJ1-2	TRBV3-1/TRBV3-2	-